Listed below are T cell receptor beta chains from one sample, sequenced in a study of blood T cells in healthy people across ages. TCRdb redid the calling of the 5' RACE reads with MiXCR, one entry per CDR3 protein. The top ten hold 20% to 25% of the sample, which has about 580,000 distinct CDR3 sequences, around half seen once. The sequenced material came from blood. All receptors derive from a man at least 80 years old in good health. The CDR3 runs from the conserved cysteine through the conserved F or W. A D gene is named only where the DNA matches it firmly. Some rows have no size entry. The others give once, few or many, or a class for an expanded clone.

V: TRBV5-5; size: NA; D: NA; J: TRBJ2-7; DNA: TGTGCCAGCAGCCCCACGGGAGCGCTAACCTACGAGCAGTACTTC; CDR3: CASSPTGALTYEQYF
V: TRBV5-1; size: few; D: NA; J: TRBJ1-2; DNA: TGCGCCAGCAGCTTGGCCAACCCACAGGGTGGAGGCTACACCTTC; CDR3: CASSLANPQGGGYTF
V: TRBV7-2; size: NA; D: NA; J: TRBJ2-7; DNA: TGTGCCAGCAGCGTAGCTGGACAGCCCCACGAGCAGTACTTC; CDR3: CASSVAGQPHEQYF
V: TRBV7-3; size: NA; D: NA; J: TRBJ2-1; DNA: TGTGCCAGCAGCCTCAGGGTGGGTGAGCAGTTCTTC; CDR3: CASSLRVGEQFF
V: TRBV5-1; size: NA; D: TRBD1; J: TRBJ2-2; DNA: TGCGCCAGCAGCTTCCCCCGGGACAGAAACACCGGGGAGCTGTTTTTT; CDR3: CASSFPRDRNTGELFF
V: TRBV28; size: few; D: NA; J: TRBJ2-1; DNA: TGTGCCAGCACTCGGAGACGGCGGGCCAGTGAGCAGTTCTTC; CDR3: CASTRRRRASEQFF
V: TRBV4-2; size: NA; D: NA; J: TRBJ1-2; DNA: TGTGCCAGCAGCCAGGGGGAAACGGATCCAAGCCGCACCTTC; CDR3: CASSQGETDPSRTF
V: TRBV10-2; size: NA; D: NA; J: TRBJ1-5; DNA: TGCGCCAGCAGCATACAGGGTAGCCAGCCCCAGCATTTT; CDR3: CASSIQGSQPQHF
V: TRBV2; size: NA; D: NA; J: TRBJ2-1; DNA: TGTGCCAGCAGCGCCGGGCCTTACAATGAGCAGTTCTTC; CDR3: CASSAGPYNEQFF
V: TRBV21-1; size: NA; D: NA; J: TRBJ1-2; DNA: TGTGCCAGCAGCAAAGAGGAGACGGAGCCCTACTATGGCTACACCTTC; CDR3: CASSKEETEPYYGYTF
V: TRBV27; size: NA; D: NA; J: TRBJ2-7; DNA: TGTGCCAGCAGGCATATTAGCGCTGCGAGCTCCTACGAGCAGTACTTC; CDR3: CASRHISAASSYEQYF
V: TRBV15; size: NA; D: NA; J: TRBJ2-2; DNA: TGTGCCACCAGCAGACAGGGTCGGGAGCTGTTTTTT; CDR3: CATSRQGRELFF
V: TRBV6-2/TRBV6-3; size: NA; D: TRBD2; J: TRBJ2-1; DNA: TGTGCCAGCCGAACTAGCGGGGGGTACAATGAGCAGTTCTTC; CDR3: CASRTSGGYNEQFF
V: TRBV20-1; size: once; D: NA; J: TRBJ1-4; DNA: TGCAGTGCTAGGGCAGGGTCGGGTAATGAAAAACTGTTTTTT; CDR3: CSARAGSGNEKLFF
V: TRBV7-2; size: NA; D: NA; J: TRBJ2-5; DNA: TGTGCCAGCAGCTTAACGGACAGCTCGAGGACCCAGTACTTC; CDR3: CASSLTDSSRTQYF
V: TRBV4-3; size: NA; D: NA; J: TRBJ1-2; DNA: TGCGCCAGCAGCCAAGACGAAAGAGGGACCGTCCTTGGCTACACCTTC; CDR3: CASSQDERGTVLGYTF
V: TRBV20-1; size: NA; D: TRBD2; J: TRBJ2-1; DNA: TGCAGTGCCCCCGTAGCTAGCGGGGGGTACAATGAGCAGTTCTTC; CDR3: CSAPVASGGYNEQFF
V: TRBV20-1; size: NA; D: NA; J: TRBJ2-5; DNA: TGCAGTGCTGGGGTCCTAGAGGGGCAGTACTTC; CDR3: CSAGVLEGQYF